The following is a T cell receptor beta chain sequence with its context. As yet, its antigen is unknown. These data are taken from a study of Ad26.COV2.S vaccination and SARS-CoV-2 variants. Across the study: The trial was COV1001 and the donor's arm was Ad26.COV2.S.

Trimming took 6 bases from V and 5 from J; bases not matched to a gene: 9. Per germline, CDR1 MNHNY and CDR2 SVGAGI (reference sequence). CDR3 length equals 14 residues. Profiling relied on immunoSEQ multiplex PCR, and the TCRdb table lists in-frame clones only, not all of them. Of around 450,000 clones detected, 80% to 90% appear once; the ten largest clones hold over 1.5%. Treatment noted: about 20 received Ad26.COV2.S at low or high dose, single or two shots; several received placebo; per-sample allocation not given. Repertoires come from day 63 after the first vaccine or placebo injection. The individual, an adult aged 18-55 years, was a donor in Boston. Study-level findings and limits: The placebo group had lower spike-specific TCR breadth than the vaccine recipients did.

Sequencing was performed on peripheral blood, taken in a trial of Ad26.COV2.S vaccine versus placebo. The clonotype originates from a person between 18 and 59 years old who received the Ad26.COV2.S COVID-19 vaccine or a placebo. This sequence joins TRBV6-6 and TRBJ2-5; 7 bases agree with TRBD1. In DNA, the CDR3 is TGTGCCAGCAGGCTCGACAGGGACCGGGAGACCCAGTACTTC. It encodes CASRLDRDRETQYF.